These T cell receptor beta chains were read from a single sample in a study of cytomegalovirus exposure and HLA in healthy donors. Only in-frame clones appear in the TCRdb table, and some are missing; sequencing was by immunoSEQ multiplex PCR. This sample's table has around 50,000 clones. The sequenced sample was PBMCs. These receptors all stem from a male donor in good health and CMV-seronegative. Each CDR3 is given with its conserved first and last residue. A D gene is named only where the DNA matches it firmly.

TRBV27	NA	TRBJ1-3	CASSTNTGYGNTIYF	TGTGCCAGCAGCACCAATACAGGGTACGGAAACACCATATATTTT
TRBV5-4	NA	TRBJ2-5	CASSLGTGFETQYF	TGTGCCAGCAGCTTGGGGACTGGGTTCGAGACCCAGTACTTC
TRBV2	NA	TRBJ1-5	CASSVVRNSNQPQHF	TGTGCCAGCAGTGTTGTCAGGAATAGCAATCAGCCCCAGCATTTT
TRBV5-4	NA	TRBJ1-6	CASNVFGETETNSPLHF	TGTGCCAGCAACGTCTTCGGTGAGACAGAGACAAATTCACCCCTCCACTTT
TRBV14	TRBD1	TRBJ1-1	CASSTGVARAEAFF	TGTGCCAGCAGCACAGGGGTAGCGAGGGCTGAAGCTTTCTTT
TRBV7-3	NA	TRBJ1-6	CASSLGRTNSPLHF	TGTGCCAGCAGCTTGGGCAGGACAAATTCACCCCTCCACTTT
TRBV2	TRBD2	TRBJ2-5	CASSVGTSGGRETQYF	TGTGCCAGCAGCGTCGGGACTAGCGGGGGACGAGAGACCCAGTACTTC
TRBV5-1	TRBD1	TRBJ2-7	CASSLFDRGYEQYF	TGCGCCAGCAGCTTATTCGACAGGGGGTACGAGCAGTACTTC
TRBV6-1	NA	TRBJ2-7	CASRLYEQYF	TGTGCCAGCAGACTATACGAGCAGTACTTC
TRBV4-1	TRBD2	TRBJ2-7	CASSQKVGTSGGASYEQYF	TGCGCCAGCAGCCAAAAGGTCGGGACTAGCGGGGGGGCCTCCTACGAGCAGTACTTC
TRBV27	NA	TRBJ1-5	CASSHGQNQPQHF	TGTGCCAGCAGTCACGGACAGAATCAGCCCCAGCATTTT
TRBV30	NA	TRBJ2-7	CAWRQGYEQYF	TGTGCCTGGAGACAGGGTTACGAGCAGTACTTC
TRBV11-1	TRBD2	TRBJ2-1	CASSSPSGLAGGYEQFF	TGTGCCAGCAGCTCGCCTTCGGGACTAGCGGGGGGCTATGAGCAGTTCTTC
TRBV4-1	TRBD1	TRBJ1-2	CASSQDQGAGYGYTF	TGCGCCAGCAGCCAAGATCAGGGGGCGGGCTATGGCTACACCTTC
TRBV4-1	NA	TRBJ2-2	CASSQPQGSNTGELFF	TGCGCCAGCAGCCAGCCACAGGGAAGTAACACCGGGGAGCTGTTTTTT
TRBV20-1	NA	TRBJ2-3	CSARQGDTQYF	TGCAGTGCTAGACAGGGGGATACGCAGTATTTT
TRBV6-5	NA	TRBJ2-1	CATRGGGDVNEQFF	TGTGCCACCCGAGGGGGCGGGGATGTCAATGAGCAGTTCTTC
TRBV5-8	TRBD1	TRBJ1-2	CASGTGNLYGYTF	TGTGCCAGCGGGACAGGGAACCTCTATGGCTACACCTTC
TRBV7-6	NA	TRBJ2-5	CASSLQETQYF	TGTGCCAGCAGCCTCCAAGAGACCCAGTACTTC
TRBV5-1	NA	TRBJ1-1	CASSLAGNTEAFF	TGCGCCAGCAGCTTGGCGGGGAACACTGAAGCTTTCTTT
TRBV27	NA	TRBJ1-1	CASSFDSTNEAFF	TGTGCCAGCAGTTTCGACAGTACGAATGAAGCTTTCTTT
TRBV4-1	TRBD1	TRBJ1-1	CASKEGPGQGMNTEAFF	TGCGCCAGCAAAGAGGGCCCGGGACAGGGGATGAACACTGAAGCTTTCTTT
TRBV6-5	TRBD1	TRBJ2-7	CASSMTGISYEQYF	TGTGCCAGCAGTATGACAGGGATCTCCTACGAGCAGTACTTC
TRBV5-1	NA	TRBJ2-3	CASRFRQAASTDTQYF	TGCGCCAGCAGATTTAGACAGGCCGCCTCCACAGATACGCAGTATTTT
TRBV7-8	NA	TRBJ1-5	CASSLVENQPQHF	TGTGCCAGCAGCTTAGTAGAAAATCAGCCCCAGCATTTT
TRBV6-6	NA	TRBJ2-7	CAAGTGDLYEQYF	TGTGCCGCGGGAACAGGGGACCTCTACGAGCAGTACTTC
TRBV19	TRBD1	TRBJ1-5	CASSMGNRGGMPQHF	TGTGCCAGTAGTATGGGGAACAGGGGGGGGATGCCCCAGCATTTT
TRBV7-2	NA	TRBJ1-3	CASSWPAGNTIYF	TGTGCCAGCAGCTGGCCAGCTGGAAACACCATATATTTT
TRBV5-1	NA	TRBJ1-2	CASSPTGGSDYGYTF	TGCGCCAGCAGCCCCACAGGCGGTTCTGACTATGGCTACACCTTC
TRBV9	NA	TRBJ2-7	CASSPRSGASYEQYF	TGTGCCAGCAGCCCCCGTTCAGGGGCCTCCTACGAGCAGTACTTC
TRBV7-6	NA	TRBJ2-7	CASSLEVSLSYEQYF	TGTGCCAGCAGCCTTGAGGTTTCCCTCTCCTACGAGCAGTACTTC
TRBV18	NA	TRBJ2-7	CASSPGGDSSYEQYF	TGTGCCAGCTCACCAGGAGGGGACAGCTCCTACGAGCAGTACTTC
TRBV15	NA	TRBJ1-5	CATSKRDTSNQPQHF	TGTGCCACCAGCAAAAGGGACACCAGCAATCAGCCCCAGCATTTT
TRBV6-5	NA	TRBJ2-5	CASSYQGETQYF	TGTGCCAGCAGTTACCAGGGAGAGACCCAGTACTTC
TRBV7-3	TRBD1	TRBJ1-2	CASSSTGARYGYTF	TGTGCCAGCAGCTCTACAGGGGCCCGCTATGGCTACACCTTC
TRBV4-1	NA	TRBJ2-7	CASSQLQGSEQYF	TGCGCCAGCAGCCAGCTACAGGGCTCCGAGCAGTACTTC
TRBV5-1	TRBD2	TRBJ2-3	CASSSAGGWTDTQYF	TGCGCCAGCAGCTCCGCGGGGGGGTGGACAGATACGCAGTATTTT
TRBV27	TRBD1	TRBJ2-7	CASRTGTGDEQYF	TGTGCCAGCAGGACCGGGACAGGGGACGAGCAGTACTTC
TRBV18	TRBD2	TRBJ2-3	CASSLGRETDTQYF	TGTGCCAGCTCACTGGGGAGGGAGACAGATACGCAGTATTTT
TRBV18	NA	TRBJ2-1	CASSPQGSGSYNEQFF	TGTGCCAGCTCACCTCAGGGTTCGGGCTCCTACAATGAGCAGTTCTTC
TRBV6-5	NA	TRBJ2-7	CASSYGVGSGPEQYF	TGTGCCAGCAGTTATGGTGTAGGGAGTGGTCCCGAGCAGTACTTC
TRBV6-5	NA	TRBJ2-5	CASSGRGGQETQYF	TGTGCCAGCAGTGGGCGAGGGGGCCAAGAGACCCAGTACTTC
TRBV12-5	TRBD1	TRBJ1-5	CASGLVHQGAGGNQPQHF	TGTGCTAGTGGTTTGGTACATCAGGGGGCGGGTGGCAATCAGCCCCAGCATTTT
TRBV6-1	NA	TRBJ2-7	CASSGVRRRDYEQYF	TGTGCCAGCAGTGGGGTTCGGCGCAGGGACTACGAGCAGTACTTC
TRBV6-5	TRBD1	TRBJ1-5	CASSNRGHQPQHF	TGTGCCAGCAGTAACAGGGGGCATCAGCCCCAGCATTTT
TRBV5-1	TRBD1	TRBJ1-2	CASSTTGVGNYGYTF	TGCGCCAGCAGCACGACAGGGGTCGGTAACTATGGCTACACCTTC
TRBV6-6	NA	TRBJ2-5	CASSYPTLDLTETQYF	TGTGCCAGCAGTTACCCTACTCTAGACCTCACAGAGACCCAGTACTTC
TRBV5-4	TRBD1	TRBJ1-1	CASSLGGQGWTEAFF	TGTGCCAGCAGCTTGGGGGGACAGGGTTGGACTGAAGCTTTCTTT
TRBV7-9	TRBD1	TRBJ1-4	CASSPPGQQNEKLFF	TGTGCCAGCAGCCCCCCGGGACAGCAAAATGAAAAACTGTTTTTT
TRBV29-1	TRBD2	TRBJ2-2	CSVHQWGGRGTGELFF	TGCAGCGTTCACCAATGGGGGGGACGCGGCACCGGGGAGCTGTTTTTT
TRBV4-1	TRBD2	TRBJ2-7	CASSQEEGLAGRGSYEQYF	TGCGCCAGCAGCCAAGAAGAAGGGCTAGCGGGGCGTGGTTCCTACGAGCAGTACTTC
TRBV11-2	NA	TRBJ2-7	CASSLSSGPYEQYF	TGTGCCAGCAGCTTAAGTTCAGGGCCCTACGAGCAGTACTTC
TRBV27	TRBD1	TRBJ2-7	CASRLRQGLRNEQYF	TGTGCCAGCAGGCTTAGACAGGGTCTCCGAAACGAGCAGTACTTC
TRBV6-5	TRBD1	TRBJ1-1	CASSYLWTGQNTEAFF	TGTGCCAGCAGTTATCTTTGGACAGGGCAGAACACTGAAGCTTTCTTT
TRBV30	NA	TRBJ1-5	CAWQLGAGSNQPQHF	TGTGCCTGGCAATTGGGGGCCGGGAGCAATCAGCCCCAGCATTTT
TRBV29-1	NA	TRBJ1-2	CSVEPSGFDYGYTF	TGCAGCGTTGAACCGTCGGGTTTTGACTATGGCTACACCTTC